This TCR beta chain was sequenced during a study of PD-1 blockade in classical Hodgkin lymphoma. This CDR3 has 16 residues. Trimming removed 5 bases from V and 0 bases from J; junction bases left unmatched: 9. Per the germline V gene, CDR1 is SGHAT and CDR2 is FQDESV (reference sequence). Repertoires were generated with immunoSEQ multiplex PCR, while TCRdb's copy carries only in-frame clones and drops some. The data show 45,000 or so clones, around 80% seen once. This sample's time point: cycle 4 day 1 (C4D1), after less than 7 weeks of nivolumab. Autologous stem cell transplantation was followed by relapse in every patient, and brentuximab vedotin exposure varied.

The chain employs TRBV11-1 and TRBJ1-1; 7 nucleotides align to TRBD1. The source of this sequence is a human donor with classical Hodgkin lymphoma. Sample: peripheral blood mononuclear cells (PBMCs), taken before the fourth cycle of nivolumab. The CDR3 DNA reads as TGTGCCAGCAGCCTTCAGACAGGGAACCTGAACACTGAAGCTTTCTTT. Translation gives CASSLQTGNLNTEAFF. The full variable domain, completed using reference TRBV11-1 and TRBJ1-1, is EAEVAQSPRYKITEKSQAVAFWCDPISGHATLYWYRQILGQGPELLVQFQDESVVDDSQLPKDRFSAERLKGVDSTLKIQPAELGDSAMYLCASSLQTGNLNTEAFFGQGTRLTVV.